This T cell receptor (beta chain) is from a study of blood T cells in healthy people across ages. Study results and limitations: Diversity was estimated from one million T cells, and these estimates were considered underestimates.

As concerns this clonotype: What it binds is unknown.

Peripheral blood was drawn, around 9.5 milliliters per donor. For the second PCR, which ran for 7 to 11 cycles, a sample-barcoded 5' primer and a J-beta primer mix were used. Each cDNA molecule received a tag from a template-switch adaptor that had 12 random nucleotides. In TCRdb, the 5' RACE reads were re-called with MiXCR into one record per CDR3 protein. Of roughly 1,500,000 distinct CDR3 sequences in the sample, around 39% are singletons; the top ten hold 7.9%. This CDR3 is 12 amino acids long. Looked up from germline, CDR1 is DFQATT and CDR2 is SNEGSKA (reference sequence). Trimming stripped 5 bases from V and 2 bases from J, with 9 bases between.

The origin of this receptor is a woman between 18 and 29 years old in good health. Sequenced sample: blood. V and J are TRBV20-1 and TRBJ2-5; D may be TRBD2 (5 bases). DNA for the CDR3: TGCAGTGCTTCAGAGCGGCAAGAGACCCAGTACTTC. Translation gives CSASERQETQYF.